Reported below is one T cell receptor (beta chain). Which antigen it targets is not known. To determine HCMV serostatus, a commercial ELISA kit was used to detect HCMV-specific IgG in serum. Peripheral blood mononuclear cells were isolated from blood by Ficoll density gradient centrifugation. The sample originates from a study of T cells expressing NK-cell markers (dated by TCRdb to about 2020). Notes on the research overall: Three sorted T-cell subsets (CD3+CD56+NKG2C+, CD3+CD56+NKG2C- and CD3+CD56-NKG2C+) from seven to nine donors had their TCR beta-chain repertoires profiled. Of the eight sequenced donors, seven were found to be HCMV-seropositive and one was found to be HCMV-seronegative. Randomly selected healthy volunteers, three men and five women, were used as the eight sequenced donors. Sequencing of the libraries produced 2 x 150 bp reads on Illumina HiSeq 2000/2500, MiSeq or NextSeq. What the research found in general, with its limitations: Whether the expanded NKG2C-expressing T cell clones were specific for HCMV antigens remained unclear. In more than five donors, the dominant CD3+CD56+NKG2C+ clonotypes were found to rank among the top 10 CD8+ clonotypes and to make up 1.0-7.0% of CD8+ T cells. Those dominant clonotypes were again the most abundant among CD3+CD56-NKG2C+ cells in a handful of donors, at roughly 28.3-65%.

The data were produced on an Illumina HiSeq 2000. TCR beta cDNA libraries were prepared using 5'RACE template switching, which introduced a universal primer site and unique molecular identifiers. cDNA synthesis was primed from the TCR beta constant segment and was followed by two successive PCR amplification steps. Per the authors' processing: MIGEC handled demultiplexing of the reads and grouping by UMI, while MiTCR was used to assemble and quantify clonotypes. To exclude erroneous sequences, any TCR cDNA sequence not supported by at least two reads was discarded. The tcR package was used for downstream repertoire analysis, and clonotypes were matched across fractions by CDR3 nucleotide sequence plus V segment. Antigen specificity was annotated against VDJdb with VDJmatch, allowing one amino acid substitution in CDR3. With the reads reprocessed by TCRdb, a single entry stands for each CDR3 protein sequence and no DNA is reported. TCRdb, not the original authors, processed these V and J calls. The sample table records around 550,000 distinct CDR3 sequences. The top ten hold 3% to 4.5% of the sample.

The CDR3 runs 14 amino acids, cysteine and phenylalanine included. A DNA sequence was not provided. For CDR1 and CDR2, the germline V gene lists SQVTM and ANQGSEA. The TCR originated in a man aged 18-30 years in good health. Donor details come from another sample of the same person, matched by shared clones. The rearrangement joined TRBV29-1 to TRBJ1-1; TCRdb lists TRBD1, though no DNA is available to test this call. Sequences were obtained from blood T cells: a sorted CD56 or NKG2C T cell subset, CD4+ or CD8+ T cells, or bulk PBMC T cells (not recorded which). The CDR3 reads CSAAPGWENTEAFF.